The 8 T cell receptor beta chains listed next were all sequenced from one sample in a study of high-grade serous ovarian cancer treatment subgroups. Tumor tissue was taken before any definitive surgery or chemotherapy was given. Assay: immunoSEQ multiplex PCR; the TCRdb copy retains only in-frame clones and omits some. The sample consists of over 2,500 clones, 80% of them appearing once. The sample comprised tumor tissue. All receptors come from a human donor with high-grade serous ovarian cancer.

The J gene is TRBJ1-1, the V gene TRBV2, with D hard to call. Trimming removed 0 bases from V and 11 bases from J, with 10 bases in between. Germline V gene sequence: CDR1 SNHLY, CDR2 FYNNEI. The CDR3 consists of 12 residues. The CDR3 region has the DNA TGTGCCAGCAGTGAAGCGCTTCCGTTGGCTTTCTTT. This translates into CASSEALPLAFF.

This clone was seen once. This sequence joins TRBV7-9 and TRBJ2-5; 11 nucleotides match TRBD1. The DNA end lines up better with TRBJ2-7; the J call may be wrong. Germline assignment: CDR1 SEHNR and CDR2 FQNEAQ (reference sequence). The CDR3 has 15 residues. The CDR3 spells CASSPDRGPTYEQYF. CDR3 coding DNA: TGTGCCAGCAGCCCGGACAGGGGGCCAACCTACGAGCAGTACTTC.

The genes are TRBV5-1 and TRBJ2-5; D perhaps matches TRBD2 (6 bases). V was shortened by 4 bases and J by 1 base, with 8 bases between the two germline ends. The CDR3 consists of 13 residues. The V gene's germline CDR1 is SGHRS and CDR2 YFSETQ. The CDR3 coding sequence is TGCGCCAGCAGCCTGGGACTCCAAGAGACCCAGTACTTC. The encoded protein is CASSLGLQETQYF.

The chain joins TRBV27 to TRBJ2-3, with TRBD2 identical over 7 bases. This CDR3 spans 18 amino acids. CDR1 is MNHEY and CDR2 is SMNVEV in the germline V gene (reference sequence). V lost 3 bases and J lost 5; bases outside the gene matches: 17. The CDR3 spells CASSFRAPGLVPIDTQYF. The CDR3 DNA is TGTGCCAGCAGTTTCAGGGCCCCAGGACTAGTACCTATAGATACGCAGTATTTT.

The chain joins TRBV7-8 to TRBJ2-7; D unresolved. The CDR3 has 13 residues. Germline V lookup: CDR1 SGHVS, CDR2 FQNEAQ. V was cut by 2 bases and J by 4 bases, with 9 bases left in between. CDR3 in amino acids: CASSLNREYEQYF. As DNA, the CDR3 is TGTGCCAGCAGCTTAAACCGAGAGTACGAGCAGTACTTC.

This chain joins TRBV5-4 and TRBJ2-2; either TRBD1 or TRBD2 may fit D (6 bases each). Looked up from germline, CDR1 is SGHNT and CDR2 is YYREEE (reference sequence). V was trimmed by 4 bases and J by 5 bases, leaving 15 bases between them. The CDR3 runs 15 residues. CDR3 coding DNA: TGTGCCAGCAGCGGCGGGACACCTGGGACCGGGGAGCTGTTTTTT. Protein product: CASSGGTPGTGELFF.

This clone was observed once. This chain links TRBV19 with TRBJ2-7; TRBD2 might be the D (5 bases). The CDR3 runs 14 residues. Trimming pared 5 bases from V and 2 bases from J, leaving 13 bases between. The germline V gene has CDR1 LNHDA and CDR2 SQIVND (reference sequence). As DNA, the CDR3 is TGTGCCAGTAGTCTCGGTGGAGGCCCCTACGAGCAGTACTTC. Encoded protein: CASSLGGGPYEQYF.

CDR3 loop: CAWSVRGQLKSQPQHF. Written as DNA, the CDR3 is TGTGCCTGGAGTGTCCGGGGACAGCTGAAGAGTCAGCCCCAGCATTTT. The V gene is TRBV30, the J gene TRBJ1-5; 7 nucleotides line up with TRBD1. This CDR3 contains 16 residues. After removal of 0 bases from V and 6 bases from J, the junction contained 11 bases not matched to a gene. CDR1 GTSNPN and CDR2 SVGIG come from the germline V gene (reference sequence).